The rows below give T cell receptor beta chains drawn from one sample of a study of T-cell reconstitution after alpha-beta-depleted transplantation in children. MiXCR, run by TCRdb on the PCR reads, gives a single entry per CDR3 protein. The top ten hold around 2.5% of the sample, which has 200,000 to 300,000 distinct CDR3 sequences, about 25% seen once. Sequencing used PBMCs, obtained before TCRalphabeta/CD19-depleted stem cell transplant. These receptor sequences come from a girl aged 2 to 10 with Fanconi anemia, due to receive a stem cell transplant. CDR3s include the opening cysteine and the closing phenylalanine or tryptophan. D genes are given only for firm matches. Clone size is not always given. Where it is, it says once, few, many or a class for expanded clones.

d_gene: NA; j_gene: TRBJ2-7; v_gene: TRBV29-1; abundance: NA; CDR3nt: TGCAGCGTTGAAGCGCTCCAGGGTAACGAGCAGTACTTC; CDR3aa: CSVEALQGNEQYF
d_gene: NA; j_gene: TRBJ2-1; v_gene: TRBV2; abundance: NA; CDR3nt: TGTGCCAGCAGCGAGACGACGGCCTACAATGAGCAGTTCTTC; CDR3aa: CASSETTAYNEQFF
d_gene: TRBD2; j_gene: TRBJ2-1; v_gene: TRBV7-2; abundance: many; CDR3nt: TGTGCCAGCAGCTTATGGTCCGGGACCGGGAGGCCCCGTCACAATGAGCAGTTCTTC; CDR3aa: CASSLWSGTGRPRHNEQFF
d_gene: TRBD2; j_gene: TRBJ2-3; v_gene: TRBV28; abundance: many; CDR3nt: TGTGCCAGCAGTTTCCTGACTAGCGGGCAAGGTCTCACAGATACGCAGTATTTT; CDR3aa: CASSFLTSGQGLTDTQYF
d_gene: TRBD2; j_gene: TRBJ2-5; v_gene: TRBV7-2; abundance: few; CDR3nt: TGTGCCAGCATCCCTGGACTAGCGGTGGGAGAAAGGGAGACCCAGTACTTC; CDR3aa: CASIPGLAVGERETQYF
d_gene: NA; j_gene: TRBJ2-1; v_gene: TRBV20-1; abundance: NA; CDR3nt: TGCAGTGCTAGACCGCATAAACCCTACAATGAGCAGTTCTTC; CDR3aa: CSARPHKPYNEQFF
d_gene: NA; j_gene: TRBJ2-7; v_gene: TRBV28; abundance: NA; CDR3nt: TGTGCCAGCAGTTCTAATTATATGGGAGGAGGTTTTAACCACGAGCAGTACTTC; CDR3aa: CASSSNYMGGGFNHEQYF
d_gene: TRBD1; j_gene: TRBJ2-7; v_gene: TRBV29-1; abundance: NA; CDR3nt: TGCAGCGTTGTCGAACAGGGGACGTCCTACGAGCAGTACTTC; CDR3aa: CSVVEQGTSYEQYF
d_gene: NA; j_gene: TRBJ1-4; v_gene: TRBV7-3; abundance: few; CDR3nt: TGTGCCAGCAGCTTAACAGGGGGAAGAAATGAAAAACTGTTTTTT; CDR3aa: CASSLTGGRNEKLFF
d_gene: NA; j_gene: TRBJ1-5; v_gene: TRBV7-2; abundance: NA; CDR3nt: TGTGCCAGCAGCTTAGCCCCCCCAGACTTGGCCCAGCATTTT; CDR3aa: CASSLAPPDLAQHF
d_gene: TRBD2; j_gene: TRBJ2-7; v_gene: TRBV29-1; abundance: few; CDR3nt: TGCAGCGTTGAAGATAGCGGGGCGACCTACGAGCAGTACTTC; CDR3aa: CSVEDSGATYEQYF
d_gene: TRBD1; j_gene: TRBJ2-7; v_gene: TRBV12-3/TRBV12-4; abundance: many; CDR3nt: TGTGCCAGCAGTTTATTTCATGAGGGACAGGAGCAGTACTTC; CDR3aa: CASSLFHEGQEQYF
d_gene: NA; j_gene: TRBJ2-7; v_gene: TRBV29-1; abundance: many; CDR3nt: TGCAGCGTTGACTCTGGCCAGGGAATTACCGAGCAGTACTTC; CDR3aa: CSVDSGQGITEQYF
d_gene: NA; j_gene: TRBJ2-3; v_gene: TRBV29-1; abundance: many; CDR3nt: TGCAGCGTTAACGACCCGACAGATACGCAGTATTTT; CDR3aa: CSVNDPTDTQYF
d_gene: NA; j_gene: TRBJ2-7; v_gene: TRBV29-1; abundance: many; CDR3nt: TGCAGCGTTGAAGATAGTGACTACGAGCAGTACTTC; CDR3aa: CSVEDSDYEQYF
d_gene: NA; j_gene: TRBJ2-7; v_gene: TRBV20-1; abundance: NA; CDR3nt: TGCAGTGCCCACAACGGACAGCCCTCCTACGAGCAGTACTTC; CDR3aa: CSAHNGQPSYEQYF
d_gene: TRBD1; j_gene: TRBJ2-7; v_gene: TRBV23-1; abundance: NA; CDR3nt: TGCGCCAGCAGTTTACGGACAGGGGAATTCTCCTACGAGCAGTACTTC; CDR3aa: CASSLRTGEFSYEQYF
d_gene: NA; j_gene: TRBJ2-5; v_gene: TRBV20-1; abundance: NA; CDR3nt: TGCAGTGCTAGTGCGCAGGACCAAGAGACCCAGTACTTC; CDR3aa: CSASAQDQETQYF
d_gene: NA; j_gene: TRBJ1-2; v_gene: TRBV29-1; abundance: NA; CDR3nt: TGCAGCGCCACCGGGACCTATGGCTACACCTTC; CDR3aa: CSATGTYGYTF
d_gene: NA; j_gene: TRBJ2-3; v_gene: TRBV12-3/TRBV12-4; abundance: many; CDR3nt: TGTGCCAGCAGTCCCTTCCTGGCGGATACGCAGTATTTT; CDR3aa: CASSPFLADTQYF
d_gene: TRBD2; j_gene: TRBJ2-1; v_gene: TRBV7-9; abundance: few; CDR3nt: TGTGCCAGCTTACAGACTAGCGGGAGGGACCATGAGCAGTTCTTC; CDR3aa: CASLQTSGRDHEQFF
d_gene: NA; j_gene: TRBJ2-7; v_gene: TRBV20-1; abundance: NA; CDR3nt: TGCAGTGCCCCTATGGACCATCCCTCCTACGAGCAGTACTTC; CDR3aa: CSAPMDHPSYEQYF
d_gene: NA; j_gene: TRBJ2-2; v_gene: TRBV5-1; abundance: few; CDR3nt: TGCGCCAGCAGCTTCCGGCTTTCGGGGGACGGGGAGCTGTTTTTT; CDR3aa: CASSFRLSGDGELFF
d_gene: NA; j_gene: TRBJ2-4; v_gene: TRBV29-1; abundance: many; CDR3nt: TGCAGCGCCTCCATAGGAAACATTCAGTACTTC; CDR3aa: CSASIGNIQYF
d_gene: NA; j_gene: TRBJ2-3; v_gene: TRBV24-1; abundance: few; CDR3nt: TGTGCCACCAGTGATTTGCGTGTGTTGGGGGCTGGAACAGATACGCAGTATTTT; CDR3aa: CATSDLRVLGAGTDTQYF
d_gene: TRBD1; j_gene: TRBJ2-1; v_gene: TRBV29-1; abundance: NA; CDR3nt: TGCAGCGTTGAACGGGGAACTGGGACAGGGGGTAATGAGCAGTTCTTC; CDR3aa: CSVERGTGTGGNEQFF
d_gene: TRBD2; j_gene: TRBJ2-7; v_gene: TRBV20-1; abundance: NA; CDR3nt: TGCAGTGCTTTGACTAGCGGGAGATACGAGCAGTACTTC; CDR3aa: CSALTSGRYEQYF